This TCR beta chain was observed in a study of blood T cells in healthy people across ages (dated by TCRdb to 2015 to 2017). Notes on the research overall: In model experiments, template switching captured roughly one uniquely barcoded TCR beta cDNA molecule for every two T cells. Age-related changes in TCR beta repertoire diversity were measured in the study by deep sequencing normalized with unique cDNA molecular identifiers. Four age groups were formed from the donors: young (average 16 years), middle-aged (roughly 38), aged (over 55) and long-lived (about 80). To avoid experimental bias, donors of different ages were randomly spread across the sequencing lanes. Using the same blood draw, the study looked at two additional independent replicas of 1 million unique cDNA reads for two donors, one aged 18 to 30 and the other aged 80 or older.

Library preparation employed 5' RACE. Instrument on record: Illumina HiSeq 2500. A second PCR of about 7 to 12 cycles was performed with a sample-barcoded 5' primer and a J-beta primer mix. A unique molecular identifier was introduced onto each TCR beta cDNA molecule by a template-switch 5' adaptor carrying 12 random nucleotides. Each sample yielded at least 2.5 million CDR3-containing paired-end reads. The Mint cDNA synthesis kit, primed by a TRBC-specific oligonucleotide, was used to synthesize first-strand cDNA from all RNA. All cDNA was treated with uracil-DNA glycosylase and then went through a first 18-cycle PCR with the universal primers M1SS and BC2_uni_R. The paper's data handling went like this. For normalization, 1 million high-quality reads, each with a distinct molecular identifier, were randomly selected from each sample. Reads with shared molecular identifiers were discarded instead of being binned into consensus sequences. MiTCR, run with a Q25 quality threshold and the strictest error-elimination algorithm, handled CDR3 identification, clonotype clustering and error correction. Lower-bound total TCR beta diversity was estimated with a nonparametric unseen species model using Euler transformation. TCRdb trimmed public reads at Q25 via fastp, called clones via MiXCR and kept in-frame beta chains. CDR3 protein duplicates are merged, each entry listing the most common genes and DNA. The V and J calls reflect TCRdb's pipeline rather than the authors' work. This sample lists more than 1,400,000 distinct CDR3 sequences; around two fifths were detected once. The ten largest clones represent approximately 7.9% of the sample.

What the research found in general, with its limitations: Estimates of total diversity based on one million sequenced T cells were regarded as lower bounds and as underestimates. Conclusive comparison of naive and antigen-experienced compartments was prevented by the profiling of bulk unsorted PBMCs. The percentage of naive T cells measured by flow cytometry correlated strongly with observed TCR beta diversity. The CMV infection status of donors was not known, potentially confounding age-related changes in expanded clonotypes. Compared with the aged group, the long-lived group had more naive CD4+ T cells, fewer expanded clones and increased TCR diversity, suggesting age selection. Observed TCR beta diversity per million T cells fell roughly linearly with age, and a significant reduction was already apparent by age roughly 41.

A single count supports this clonotype. Its antigen is unknown. No quality values exist for individual bases; no much larger clone is one base distant. Systemically healthy Caucasian individuals from Russia, approximately 39 in total and aged roughly 6 to 95 years, were included as donors. Around 10 milliliters of peripheral blood were drawn from each donor into EDTA-treated Vacutainer tubes. Ficoll-Paque density-gradient centrifugation was used to isolate PBMCs, with at least 6 million obtained per sample. Trizol reagent was used to extract total RNA from PBMCs, with at least 5.5 micrograms per sample. Naive CD45RAhigh/CD27high T cell percentages were measured by flow cytometry on a PBMC aliquot from every donor. Including cysteine and phenylalanine, the CDR3 has 9 amino acids. Only CDR3 DNA remains: 27 bases, in frame from the first base. According to the germline V gene, CDR1 reads SGHDT and CDR2 reads YYEEEE.

The source material was blood. This TCR derives from a woman between 18 and 29 years old in good health. The rearrangement joined TRBV5-6 to TRBJ1-2, with the D gene call left open. The nucleotides are TGTCAGACATTCGACGGCTACACCTTC. Protein translation: CQTFDGYTF.